This T cell receptor (beta chain) appears in the sequencing data of a study (dated by TCRdb to the mid-2010s). Libraries were built with RT-PCR. The listed sequencing device is Illumina MiSeq. TCRdb handled the public reads itself, with Q25 trimming in fastp and clone calling in MiXCR, and kept productive beta chains. Every entry covers one CDR3 protein and lists the most common genes and DNA from its rows. The sample table contains about 700,000 distinct CDR3 sequences; only one count was recorded for 14% of them. Of the sample, roughly 3.9% is held by the ten largest clones. There are a few counts of this clonotype. The target of this receptor is not known. Base quality data are lacking; no much larger clone is found one base away. Sequenced input: memory CD4+ T cells from blood. The clonotype originates from a female donor in good health, serving as a healthy control.

The CDR3 region has the sequence CASSSLGAANEKLFF. The nucleotide sequence reads as follows: TGTGCCAGCAGTTCTCTGGGGGCTGCTAATGAAAAACTGTTTTTT. The V gene is TRBV27 and the J gene is TRBJ1-4, and TRBD1 may be the D gene, going by 6 matching bases. Trimming at the junction amounts to 4 bases on V and 3 bases on J, and the germline ends lie 12 bases apart. The germline V gene (reference sequence) yields MNHEY for CDR1 and SMNVEV for CDR2. Reading from cysteine to phenylalanine, the CDR3 counts 15 amino acids. The retained sequence is limited to the CDR3, 45 bases, with the frame set at the first base.